This entry lists 10 T cell receptor beta chains sequenced from one sample in a study of cytomegalovirus exposure and HLA in healthy donors. PCR employed 60 Vbeta and 13 Jbeta primers. Produced via immunoSEQ multiplex PCR; TCRdb's table is partial and in-frame only. In the table there are around 190,000 clones, roughly three quarters of which are singletons. The sample consisted of PBMCs. The receptors originated from a woman aged 50 to 65 in good health and CMV-seronegative.

V gene TRBV10-3 combines with J gene TRBJ1-6; 8 bases fit TRBD1. The CDR3 length is 13 residues. Germline V CDR1 and CDR2: ENHRY, SYGVKD. The V segment lost 10 bases and the J segment 10 bases; nucleotides outside the gene matches: 9. The CDR3 DNA reads as TGTGCCACTCAGGGACAGGAGGAGTCACCCCTCCACTTT. Residues: CATQGQEESPLHF.

Only a few counts were recorded for this clone. The chain links TRBV6-6 to TRBJ2-7; 10 nucleotides line up with TRBD1. Losses at the gene ends were 6 bases for V and 3 bases for J; bases not matched to a gene: 5. The CDR3 covers 14 residues. From germline, CDR1 is MNHNY and CDR2 SVGAGI (reference sequence). The CDR3: CASSPRTGGYEQYF. For the CDR3, the DNA is TGTGCCAGCAGCCCAAGGACAGGGGGCTACGAGCAGTACTTC.

This chain uses TRBV9 with TRBJ2-1, with a possible D match to TRBD1 (6 bases). CDR3 size: 14 residues. Germline lookup yields CDR1 SGDLS and CDR2 YYNGEE. The germline V and J ends were trimmed by 0 bases and 10 bases, with 14 bases remaining between them. The CDR3 DNA sequence: TGTGCCAGCAGCGTAGTAACTAGTGGGGGCGAGCAGTTCTTC. Translation: CASSVVTSGGEQFF. The variable domain in full, with the rest retrieved from reference TRBV9 and TRBJ2-1, is DSGVTQTPKHLITATGQRVTLRCSPRSGDLSVYWYQQSLDQGLQFLIQYYNGEERAKGNILERFSAQQFPDLHSELNLSSLELGDSALYFCASSVVTSGGEQFFGPGTRLTVL.

This sequence joins TRBV7-9 and TRBJ2-7, with TRBD2 matching 7 bases. The germline gives CDR1 SEHNR, CDR2 FQNEAQ (reference sequence). V gave up 6 bases and J gave up 4 bases; unmatched junction bases: 9. The CDR3 consists of 14 residues. In DNA, the CDR3 is TGTGCCAGCAGTAGCGGACGGCGGGGGTACGAGCAGTACTTC. It encodes CASSSGRRGYEQYF. The entire variable domain, with the rest obtained from reference TRBV7-9 and TRBJ2-7, is as follows: DTGVSQNPRHKITKRGQNVTFRCDPISEHNRLYWYRQTLGQGPEFLTYFQNEAQLEKSRLLSDRFSAERPKGSFSTLEIQRTEQGDSAMYLCASSSGRRGYEQYFGPGTRLTVT.

In nucleotides, the CDR3 is TGTGCCAGCAGCCCCCGGGGGTGGTCAAACACAGATACGCAGTATTTT. Translated: CASSPRGWSNTDTQYF. This chain connects TRBV5-6 to TRBJ2-3; TRBD2 is a possible D gene (6 bases). The germline V and J ends were trimmed by 4 bases and 2 bases, with 17 bases remaining between them. The CDR3 has 16 amino acids. CDR1 and CDR2 from the germline V gene are SGHDT and YYEEEE.

The chain couples TRBV19 to TRBJ1-1; 8 bases map to TRBD1. The length of the CDR3 is 13 residues. V lost 0 bases, J lost 11 bases, and 5 bases stayed unmatched. Germline V CDR1 and CDR2: LNHDA, SQIVND (reference sequence). As DNA, the CDR3 is TGTGCCAGTAGTATAGACCGGACAGGGTCGGCTTTCTTT. Its translation is CASSIDRTGSAFF.

The J gene is TRBJ1-5, the V gene TRBV6-6; D possibly corresponds to TRBD1 (6 bases). V was cut by 5 bases and J by 4 bases, with 15 bases left in between. This CDR3 spans 15 amino acids. CDR1 is MNHNY and CDR2 is SVGAGI in the germline V gene (reference sequence). The CDR3 spells CASSPSKGDNQPQHF. The CDR3 coding sequence is TGTGCCAGCAGTCCCTCTAAGGGGGATAATCAGCCCCAGCATTTT.

V gene TRBV6-5 combines with J gene TRBJ2-7; TRBD1 aligns across 7 bases. Germline lookup yields CDR1 MNHEY and CDR2 SVGAGI. V lost 5 bases and J lost 3; bases outside the gene matches: 7. This CDR3 has 14 residues. The CDR3 region is CASSTGTANYEQYF. The CDR3, as DNA: TGTGCCAGCAGTACGGGGACAGCAAACTACGAGCAGTACTTC.

This chain uses TRBV19 with TRBJ2-2; tentatively, D is TRBD2 (5 bases). Per the germline V gene, CDR1 is LNHDA and CDR2 is SQIVND (reference sequence). The V end was cut by 9 bases, the J end by 6 bases, with 14 bases between. CDR3 length: 13 amino acids. This CDR3 is CASGLSRPGELFF. CDR3 in DNA: TGTGCCAGCGGACTCAGCCGACCCGGGGAGCTGTTTTTT. Filled out from reference TRBV19 and TRBJ2-2, the complete variable domain reads DGGITQSPKYLFRKEGQNVTLSCEQNLNHDAMYWYRQDPGQGLRLIYYSQIVNDFQKGDIAEGYSVSREKKESFPLTVTSAQKNPTAFYLCASGLSRPGELFFGEGSRLTVL.

CDR3 in DNA: TGTGCCAGCAGCGCAATGGCGGTTCCCCAAGAGACCCAGTACTTC. Amino acid sequence: CASSAMAVPQETQYF. V is TRBV5-5 and J is TRBJ2-5; D remains ambiguous. Trimming shortened V by 4 bases and J by 1 base, and 14 bases separated the two germline ends. CDR3 length equals 15 residues. The germline V gene has CDR1 SGHKS and CDR2 YYEKEE (reference sequence).